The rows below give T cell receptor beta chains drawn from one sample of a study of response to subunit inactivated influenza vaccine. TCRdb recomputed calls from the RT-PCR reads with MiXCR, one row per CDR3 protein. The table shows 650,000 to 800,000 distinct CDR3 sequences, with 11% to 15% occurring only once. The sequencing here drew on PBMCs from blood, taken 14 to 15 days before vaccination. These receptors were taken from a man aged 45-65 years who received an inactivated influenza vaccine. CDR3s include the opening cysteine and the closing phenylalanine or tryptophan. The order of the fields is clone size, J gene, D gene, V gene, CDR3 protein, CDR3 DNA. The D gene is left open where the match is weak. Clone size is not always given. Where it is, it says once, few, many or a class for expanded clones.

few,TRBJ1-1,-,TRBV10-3,CAQPAGDWVPNTEAFF,TGTGCCCAACCGGCCGGGGATTGGGTACCGAACACTGAAGCTTTCTTT
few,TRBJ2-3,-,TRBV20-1,CSALRPEGGTGTDTQYF,TGCAGTGCTCTACGCCCCGAGGGGGGAACGGGCACAGATACGCAGTATTTT
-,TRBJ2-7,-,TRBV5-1,CASSLEGRRDEQYF,TGCGCCAGCAGCTTGGAGGGCAGGAGGGACGAGCAGTACTTC
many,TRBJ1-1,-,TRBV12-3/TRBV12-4,CASSPGMGNTEAFF,TGTGCCAGCAGTCCGGGGATGGGGAACACTGAAGCTTTCTTT
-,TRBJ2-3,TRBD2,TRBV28,CASSLNSGRPQDTQYF,TGTGCCAGCAGTTTAAACAGCGGGAGGCCCCAGGATACGCAGTATTTT
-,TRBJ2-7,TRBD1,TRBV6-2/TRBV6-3,CASSGTGRTYEQYF,TGTGCCAGCAGTGGGACAGGGAGAACCTACGAGCAGTACTTC
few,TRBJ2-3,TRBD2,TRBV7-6,CASSLAASGRADTQYF,TGTGCCAGCAGCTTAGCGGCTAGCGGGAGGGCAGATACGCAGTATTTT
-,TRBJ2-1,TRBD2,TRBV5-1,CASSLAGRARINEQFF,TGCGCCAGCAGCTTGGCCGGGAGGGCCCGGATCAATGAGCAGTTCTTC
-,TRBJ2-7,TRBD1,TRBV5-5,CASRGDRPTYEQYF,TGTGCCAGCAGGGGGGACAGGCCCACCTACGAGCAGTACTTC
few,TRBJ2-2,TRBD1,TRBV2,CASVWDRGVSGELFF,TGTGCCAGCGTCTGGGACAGGGGCGTTTCCGGGGAGCTGTTTTTT
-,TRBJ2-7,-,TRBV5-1,CASSPDFGLSYEQYF,TGCGCCAGCAGCCCGGATTTTGGACTCTCCTACGAGCAGTACTTC
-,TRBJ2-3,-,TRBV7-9,CASSLAQAGDTQYF,TGTGCCAGCAGCTTAGCACAGGCTGGTGATACGCAGTATTTT
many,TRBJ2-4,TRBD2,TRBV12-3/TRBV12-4,CASSPSGLAKNIQYF,TGTGCCAGCAGTCCTAGCGGCCTAGCCAAAAACATTCAGTACTTC
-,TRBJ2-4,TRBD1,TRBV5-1,CASSLGTGLLAKNIQYF,TGCGCCAGCAGCTTGGGGACAGGGCTTTTAGCCAAAAACATTCAGTACTTC
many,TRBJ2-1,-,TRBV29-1,CSDGQPNEQFF,TGCAGCGACGGCCAGCCCAATGAGCAGTTCTTC
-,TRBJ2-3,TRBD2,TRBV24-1,CATSATGGPRSDTQYF,TGTGCCACCAGTGCGACGGGAGGGCCTAGATCAGATACGCAGTATTTT
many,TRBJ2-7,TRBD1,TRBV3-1,CASSQGTGVYEQYF,TGCGCCAGCAGCCAAGGGACAGGGGTCTACGAGCAGTACTTC
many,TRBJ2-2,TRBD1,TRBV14,CASSPGTGSTGELFF,TGTGCCAGCAGCCCCGGGACAGGGTCCACCGGGGAGCTGTTTTTT
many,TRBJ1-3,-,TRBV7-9,CASSPTGTGISGNTIYF,TGTGCCAGCAGCCCTACCGGGACCGGGATCTCTGGAAACACCATATATTTT
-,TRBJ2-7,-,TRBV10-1,CASSEFRGKGAYEQYF,TGCGCCAGCAGTGAATTTCGAGGGAAGGGGGCCTACGAGCAGTACTTC
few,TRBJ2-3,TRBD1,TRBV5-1,CASSFQGAEADTQYF,TGCGCCAGCAGCTTTCAGGGGGCGGAGGCAGATACGCAGTATTTT
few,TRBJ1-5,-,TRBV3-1,CASSQEGTTNQPQHF,TGTGCCAGCAGCCAAGAAGGCACCACAAATCAGCCCCAGCATTTT
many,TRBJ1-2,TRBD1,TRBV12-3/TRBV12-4,CASSLGVTGSFGYTF,TGTGCCAGCAGTTTAGGAGTGACAGGGTCGTTTGGCTACACCTTC
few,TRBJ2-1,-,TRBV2,CASSAGGFDYNEQFF,TGTGCCAGCAGTGCCGGCGGGTTTGACTACAATGAGCAGTTCTTC
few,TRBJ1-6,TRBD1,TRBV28,CASSLTGTVNSPLHF,TGTGCCAGCAGCTTGACCGGGACAGTAAATTCACCCCTCCACTTT
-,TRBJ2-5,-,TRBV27,CASSRTGEEETQYF,TGTGCCAGCAGTAGAACGGGGGAGGAAGAGACCCAGTACTTC
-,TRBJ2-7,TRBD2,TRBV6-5,CASSYSNSGSGEQYF,TGTGCCAGCAGTTACTCGAACAGCGGGAGCGGCGAGCAGTACTTC
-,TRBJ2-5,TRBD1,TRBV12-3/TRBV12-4,CASSLEQGTEETQYF,TGTGCCAGCAGTTTAGAACAGGGGACCGAAGAGACCCAGTACTTC
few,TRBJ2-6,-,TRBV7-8,CASSSLRTVDLLGANVLTF,TGTGCCAGCAGCTCCCTCCGCACCGTCGACTTATTGGGGGCCAACGTCCTGACTTTC
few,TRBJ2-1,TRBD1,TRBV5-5,CASSTGPGQGGDEQFF,TGTGCCAGCAGCACCGGTCCGGGACAGGGTGGCGATGAGCAGTTCTTC
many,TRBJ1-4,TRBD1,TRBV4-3,CASSQGQGNEKLFF,TGTGCCAGCAGCCAAGGACAGGGGAATGAAAAACTGTTTTTT
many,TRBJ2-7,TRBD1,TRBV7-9,CASSLVGGQVTYEQYF,TGTGCCAGCAGCTTAGTGGGGGGACAGGTTACCTACGAGCAGTACTTC
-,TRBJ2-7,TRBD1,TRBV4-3,CASSQELGQGTYEQYF,TGCGCCAGCAGCCAAGAGTTGGGACAGGGGACCTACGAGCAGTACTTC
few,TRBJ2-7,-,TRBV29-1,CSVEWLGGEQYF,TGCAGCGTTGAATGGCTCGGGGGCGAGCAGTACTTC
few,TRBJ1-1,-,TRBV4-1,CASSQVNVGTEAFF,TGCGCCAGCAGCCAAGTAAACGTTGGGACTGAAGCTTTCTTT
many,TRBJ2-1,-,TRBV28,CASSLEAGSSYNEQFF,TGTGCCAGCAGTTTAGAGGCTGGGAGCTCCTACAATGAGCAGTTCTTC
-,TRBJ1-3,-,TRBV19,CASGTANSGNTIYF,TGTGCCAGTGGGACTGCTAACTCTGGAAACACCATATATTTT
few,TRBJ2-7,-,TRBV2,CASSVLGPPYEQYF,TGTGCCAGCTCAGTCCTCGGTCCCCCTTACGAGCAGTACTTC
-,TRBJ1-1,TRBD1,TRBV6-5,CASRLHRGEAFF,TGTGCCAGCAGACTTCACAGGGGTGAAGCTTTCTTT
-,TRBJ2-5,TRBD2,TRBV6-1,CASSTLAGQQETQYF,TGTGCCAGCAGTACACTAGCGGGGCAACAAGAGACCCAGTACTTC
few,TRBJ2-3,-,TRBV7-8,CASSELATHTDTQYF,TGTGCCAGCAGCGAGCTAGCGACCCACACAGATACGCAGTATTTT
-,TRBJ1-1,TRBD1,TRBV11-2,CASKPTGMNTEAFF,TGTGCCAGCAAGCCGACAGGGATGAACACTGAAGCTTTCTTT
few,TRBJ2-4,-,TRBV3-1,CASSQGRGNKNIQYF,TGTGCCAGCAGCCAAGGACGGGGAAACAAAAACATTCAGTACTTC
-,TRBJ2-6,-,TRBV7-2,CASSLHPQGSGANVLTF,TGTGCCAGCAGCTTACACCCACAGGGCTCTGGGGCCAACGTCCTGACTTTC
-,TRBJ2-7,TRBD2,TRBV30,CAWSVGLADYEQYF,TGTGCCTGGAGTGTAGGGCTAGCGGACTACGAGCAGTACTTC
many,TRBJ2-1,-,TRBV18,CASSPVTPYEQFF,TGTGCCAGCTCACCAGTCACTCCCTATGAGCAGTTCTTC
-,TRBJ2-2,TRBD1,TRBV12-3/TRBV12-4,CASRHHGTANTGELFF,TGTGCCAGCAGACACCACGGGACAGCGAACACCGGGGAGCTGTTTTTT
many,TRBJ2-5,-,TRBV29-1,CSVEMQNVQETQYF,TGCAGCGTTGAAATGCAGAATGTTCAAGAGACCCAGTACTTC
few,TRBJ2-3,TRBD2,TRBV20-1,CSARDGGGATDTQYF,TGCAGTGCTAGAGACGGCGGGGGGGCCACAGATACGCAGTATTTT